This T cell receptor (beta chain) was identified in a study of T and B cells in COVID-19 patients. Looking at the study overall: About 90% of the 20 active-infection patients had comorbidities associated with unfavorable COVID-19 outcome.

Germline V gives CDR1 MNHNS, CDR2 SASEGT. The CDR3 consists of 12 residues. The V and J ends lost 1 base and 4 bases respectively, with 5 bases between them. This clonotype is medium-sized in the sample. Its antigen is unknown. TRB rearrangements were amplified by multiplex PCR with BIOMED2 TRB-A/B primers. One entry per CDR3 protein, called by TCRdb with MiXCR from the multiplex PCR reads. Found here are approximately 4,000 distinct CDR3 sequences, roughly 21% of them singletons; the top ten hold over 25%. Study-level findings and limits: Clonality of TRB repertoires was high in active COVID-19; recovery brought above-healthy diversity and richness.

Blood genomic DNA input for TRB amplification was about 240-550 ng. Sequencing input: blood. The V and J genes are TRBV6-1 and TRBJ2-7; D is undetermined. This clonotype was obtained from a human donor with active COVID-19. The CDR3: CASSEGGYEQYF. DNA for the CDR3: TGTGCCAGCAGTGAAGGCGGTTACGAGCAGTACTTC.